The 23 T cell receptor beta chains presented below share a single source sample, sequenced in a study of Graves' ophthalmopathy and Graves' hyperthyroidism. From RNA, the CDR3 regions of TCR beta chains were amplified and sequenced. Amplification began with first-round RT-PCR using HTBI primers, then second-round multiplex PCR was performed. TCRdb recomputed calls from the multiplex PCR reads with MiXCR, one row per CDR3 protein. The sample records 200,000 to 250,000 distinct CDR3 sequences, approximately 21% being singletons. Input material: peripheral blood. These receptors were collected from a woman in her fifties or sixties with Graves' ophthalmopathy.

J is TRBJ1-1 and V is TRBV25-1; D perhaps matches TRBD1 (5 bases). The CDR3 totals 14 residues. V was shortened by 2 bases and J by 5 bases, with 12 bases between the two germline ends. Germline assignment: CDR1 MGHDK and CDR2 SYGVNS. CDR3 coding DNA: TGTGCCAGCAGTGAAATCGGAGGGGTGACTGAAGCTTTCTTT. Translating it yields CASSEIGGVTEAFF.

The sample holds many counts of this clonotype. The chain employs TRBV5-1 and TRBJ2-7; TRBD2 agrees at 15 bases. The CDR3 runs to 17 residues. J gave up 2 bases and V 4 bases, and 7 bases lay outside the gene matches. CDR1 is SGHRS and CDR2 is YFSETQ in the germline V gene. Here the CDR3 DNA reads TGCGCCAGCAGCCCGAGGACTAGCGGGAGGGGAACCTACGAGCAGTACTTC. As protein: CASSPRTSGRGTYEQYF.

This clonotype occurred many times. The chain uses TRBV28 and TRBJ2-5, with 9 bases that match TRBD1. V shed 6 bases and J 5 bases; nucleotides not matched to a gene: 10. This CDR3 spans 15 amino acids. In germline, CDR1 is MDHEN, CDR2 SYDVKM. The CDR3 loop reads CASSRPLTGGETQYF. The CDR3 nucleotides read TGTGCCAGCAGCCGCCCCCTGACAGGGGGGGAGACCCAGTACTTC.

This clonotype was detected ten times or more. The CDR3 sequence: CASSPDSGLPLTF. For the CDR3, the DNA is TGTGCCAGCAGCCCGGACAGCGGCCTACCGCTCACCTTC. V gene TRBV6-5 combines with J gene TRBJ1-2; the D gene is possibly TRBD1 (6 bases). Germline loops: CDR1 MNHEY, CDR2 SVGAGI. The CDR3 sequence is 13 residues long. The V end was cut by 6 bases, the J end by 13 bases, with 21 bases between.

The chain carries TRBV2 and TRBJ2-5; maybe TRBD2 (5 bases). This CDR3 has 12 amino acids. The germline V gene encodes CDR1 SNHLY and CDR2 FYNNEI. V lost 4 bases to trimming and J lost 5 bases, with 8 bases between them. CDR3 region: CASSGSGETQYF. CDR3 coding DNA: TGTGCCAGCAGTGGCTCGGGGGAGACCCAGTACTTC.

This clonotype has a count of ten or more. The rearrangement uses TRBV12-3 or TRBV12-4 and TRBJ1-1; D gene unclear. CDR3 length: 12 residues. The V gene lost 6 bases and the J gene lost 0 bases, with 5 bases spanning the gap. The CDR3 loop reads CASRRLNTEAFF. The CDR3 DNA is TGTGCCAGCAGAAGACTGAACACTGAAGCTTTCTTT.

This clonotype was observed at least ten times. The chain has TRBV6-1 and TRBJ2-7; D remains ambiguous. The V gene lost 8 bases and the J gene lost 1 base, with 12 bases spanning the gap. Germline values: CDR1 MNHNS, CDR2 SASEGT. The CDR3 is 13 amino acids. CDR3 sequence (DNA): TGTGCCAGCGCTCCATCGGAGTCCTACGAGCAGTACTTC. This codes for CASAPSESYEQYF.

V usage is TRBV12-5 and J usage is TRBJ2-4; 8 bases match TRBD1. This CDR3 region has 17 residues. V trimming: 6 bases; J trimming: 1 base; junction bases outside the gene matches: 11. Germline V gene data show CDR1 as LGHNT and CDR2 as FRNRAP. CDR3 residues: CASGRTGQGGAKNIQYF. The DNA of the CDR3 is TGTGCTAGTGGCCGGACTGGACAGGGTGGGGCCAAAAACATTCAGTACTTC.

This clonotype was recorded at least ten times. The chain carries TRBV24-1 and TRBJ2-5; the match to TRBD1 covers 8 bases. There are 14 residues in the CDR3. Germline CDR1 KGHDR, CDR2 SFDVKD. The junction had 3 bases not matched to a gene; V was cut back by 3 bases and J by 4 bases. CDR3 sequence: CATSDGQGVETQYF. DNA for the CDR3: TGTGCCACCAGTGATGGACAGGGAGTAGAGACCCAGTACTTC.

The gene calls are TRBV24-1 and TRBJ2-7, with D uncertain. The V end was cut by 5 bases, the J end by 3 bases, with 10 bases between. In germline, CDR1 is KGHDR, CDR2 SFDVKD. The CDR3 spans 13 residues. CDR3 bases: TGTGCCACCAGTGGCGGCGCTCGCTACGAGCAGTACTTC. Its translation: CATSGGARYEQYF.

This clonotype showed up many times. This CDR3 reads CASSPTGTGINEQYF. For the CDR3, the DNA is TGTGCCAGCAGTCCTACCGGGACAGGGATCAACGAGCAGTACTTC. V gene TRBV2 combines with J gene TRBJ2-7; 9 positions agree with TRBD1. Germline V CDR1 and CDR2: SNHLY, FYNNEI. Trimming removed 5 bases from V and 5 bases from J; junction bases left unmatched: 10. The CDR3 runs 15 residues.

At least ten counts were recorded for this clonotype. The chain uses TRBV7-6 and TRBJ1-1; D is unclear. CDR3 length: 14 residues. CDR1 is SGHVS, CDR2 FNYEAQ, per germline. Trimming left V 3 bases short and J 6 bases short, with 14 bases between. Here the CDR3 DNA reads TGTGCCAGCAGCTTCCGAGGCATCCGGGCTGAAGCTTTCTTT. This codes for CASSFRGIRAEAFF.

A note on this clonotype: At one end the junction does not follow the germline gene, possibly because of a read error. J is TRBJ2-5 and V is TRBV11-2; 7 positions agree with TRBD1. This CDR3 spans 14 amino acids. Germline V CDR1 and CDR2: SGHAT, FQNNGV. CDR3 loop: CASSLGTGAETLYF. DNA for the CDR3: TGTGCCAGCAGCTTAGGCACAGGGGCAGAGACCCTGTACTTC.

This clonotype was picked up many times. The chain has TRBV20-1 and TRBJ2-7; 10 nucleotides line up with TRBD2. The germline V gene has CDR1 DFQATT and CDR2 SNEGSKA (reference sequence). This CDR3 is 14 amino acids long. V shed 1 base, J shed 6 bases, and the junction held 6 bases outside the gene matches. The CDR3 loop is CSARAGSGRFEQYF. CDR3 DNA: TGCAGTGCTAGAGCGGGTAGCGGGAGGTTCGAGCAGTACTTC.

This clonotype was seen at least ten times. The CDR3 is CASALNIGQLQETQYF. The DNA for the CDR3 is TGTGCTAGTGCCCTTAACATCGGGCAACTCCAAGAGACCCAGTACTTC. The J gene is TRBJ2-5, the V gene TRBV12-5; D is unclear. The CDR3 contains 16 residues. The V gene's germline CDR1 is LGHNT and CDR2 FRNRAP. V was pared by 7 bases and J by 1 base, with 19 bases between.

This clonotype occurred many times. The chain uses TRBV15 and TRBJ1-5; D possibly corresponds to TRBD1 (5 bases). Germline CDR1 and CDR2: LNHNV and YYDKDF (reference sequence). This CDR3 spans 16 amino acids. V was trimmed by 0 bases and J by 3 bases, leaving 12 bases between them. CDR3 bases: TGTGCCACCAGCAGAGACCCTCCAGGGAACAATCAGCCCCAGCATTTT. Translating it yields CATSRDPPGNNQPQHF.

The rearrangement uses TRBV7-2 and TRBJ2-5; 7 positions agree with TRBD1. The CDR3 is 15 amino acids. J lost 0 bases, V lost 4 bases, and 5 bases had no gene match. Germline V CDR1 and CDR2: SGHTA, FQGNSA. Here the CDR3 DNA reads TGTGCCAGCAGCTCCGGACAGGCCTACCAAGAGACCCAGTACTTC. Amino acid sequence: CASSSGQAYQETQYF.

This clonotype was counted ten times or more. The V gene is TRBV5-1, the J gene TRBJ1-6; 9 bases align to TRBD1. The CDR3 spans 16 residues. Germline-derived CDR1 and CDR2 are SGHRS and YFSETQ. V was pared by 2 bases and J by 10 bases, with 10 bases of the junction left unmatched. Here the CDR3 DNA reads TGCGCCAGCAGCTTAGGCGTCGGACAGGGGTACTCACCCCTCCACTTT. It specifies CASSLGVGQGYSPLHF.

CDR3 sequence (DNA): TGTGCCAGCAGTTTGGGCGGTAATACGAACACTGAAGCTTTCTTT. This codes for CASSLGGNTNTEAFF. The gene calls are TRBV28 and TRBJ1-1; D is unclear. Trimming removed 3 bases from V and 1 base from J, with 12 bases in between. In germline, CDR1 is MDHEN, CDR2 SYDVKM. The CDR3 is 15 amino acids.

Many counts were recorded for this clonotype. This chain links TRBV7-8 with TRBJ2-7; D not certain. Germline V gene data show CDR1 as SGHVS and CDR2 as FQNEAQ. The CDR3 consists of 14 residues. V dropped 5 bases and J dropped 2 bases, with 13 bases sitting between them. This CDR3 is CASSRVALPYEQYF. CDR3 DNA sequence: TGTGCCAGCAGCCGGGTCGCCCTTCCCTACGAGCAGTACTTC. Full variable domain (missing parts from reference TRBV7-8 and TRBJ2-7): GAGVSQSPRYKVAKRGQDVALRCDPISGHVSLFWYQQALGQGPEFLTYFQNEAQLDKSGLPSDRFFAERPEGSVSTLKIQRTQQEDSAVYLCASSRVALPYEQYFGPGTRLTVT.

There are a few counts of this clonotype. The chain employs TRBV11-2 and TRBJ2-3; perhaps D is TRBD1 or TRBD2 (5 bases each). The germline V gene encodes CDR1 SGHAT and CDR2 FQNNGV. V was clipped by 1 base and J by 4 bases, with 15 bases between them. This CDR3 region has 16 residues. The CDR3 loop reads CASSLGRGPSADTQYF. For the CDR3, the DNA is TGTGCCAGCAGCTTAGGAAGGGGACCCAGTGCAGATACGCAGTATTTT.

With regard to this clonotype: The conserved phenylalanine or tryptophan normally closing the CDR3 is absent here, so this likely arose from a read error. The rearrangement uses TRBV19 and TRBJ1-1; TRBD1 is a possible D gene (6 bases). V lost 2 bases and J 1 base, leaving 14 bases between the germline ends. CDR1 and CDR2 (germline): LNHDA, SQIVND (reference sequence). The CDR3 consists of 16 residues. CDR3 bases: TGTGCCAGTAGTATAATTCCGGGACACGAGAACACTGAAGCTTTCTCT. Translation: CASSIIPGHENTEAFS.

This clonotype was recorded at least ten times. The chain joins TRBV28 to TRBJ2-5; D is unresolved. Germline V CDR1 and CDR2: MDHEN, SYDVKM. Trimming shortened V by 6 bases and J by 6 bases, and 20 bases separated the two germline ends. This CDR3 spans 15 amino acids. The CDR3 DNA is TGTGCCAGCAGACCGGGCCCCTACGTAGGGCAGACCCAGTACTTC. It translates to CASRPGPYVGQTQYF.